Given below is one T cell receptor beta chain in context. The target antigen is unknown. Healthy people donating bone marrow made up the donors. This entry belongs to a study of cytomegalovirus exposure and HLA in healthy donors. Whole-study results and caveats: While the bulk of TCR sequences proved rare, some public TCRs turned up in many donors. A later analysis reportedly identified an Asian-associated ancestry cluster as carrying fewer N-insertions than the approximately 670-donor mean.

Amplification used 60 Vbeta primers and 13 Jbeta primers. This table comes from immunoSEQ multiplex PCR, and its TCRdb copy is limited to in-frame clones, with some not included. The data contain 55,000 to 70,000 clones, 70% to 75% of them singletons. The V gene lost 6 bases and the J gene lost 7 bases, with 21 bases spanning the gap. The CDR3 has 15 amino acids. Germline assignment: CDR1 LNHNV and CDR2 YYDKDF (reference sequence). The chain couples TRBV15 to TRBJ1-2, with D unclear. What was sequenced was PBMCs. The clonotype originates from a woman in her thirties in good health and CMV-seronegative. The CDR3 DNA is TGTGCCACCAGTGGCAGCCGTCGGGGAAGCGCTGGCTACACCTTC. This codes for CATSGSRRGSAGYTF.